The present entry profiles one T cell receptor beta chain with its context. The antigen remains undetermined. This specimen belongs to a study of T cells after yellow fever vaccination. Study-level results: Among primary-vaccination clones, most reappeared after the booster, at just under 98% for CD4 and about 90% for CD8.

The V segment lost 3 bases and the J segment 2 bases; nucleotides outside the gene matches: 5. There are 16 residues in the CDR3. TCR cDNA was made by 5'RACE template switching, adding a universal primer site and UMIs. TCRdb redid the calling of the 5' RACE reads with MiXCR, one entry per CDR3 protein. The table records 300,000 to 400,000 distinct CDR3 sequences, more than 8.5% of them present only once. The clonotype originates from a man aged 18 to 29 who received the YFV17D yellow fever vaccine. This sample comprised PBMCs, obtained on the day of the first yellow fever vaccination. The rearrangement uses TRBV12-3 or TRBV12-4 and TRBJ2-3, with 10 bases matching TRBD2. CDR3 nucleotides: TGTGCCAGCAGTTTTCGCACTAGCGGGGACACAGATACGCAGTATTTT. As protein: CASSFRTSGDTDTQYF.